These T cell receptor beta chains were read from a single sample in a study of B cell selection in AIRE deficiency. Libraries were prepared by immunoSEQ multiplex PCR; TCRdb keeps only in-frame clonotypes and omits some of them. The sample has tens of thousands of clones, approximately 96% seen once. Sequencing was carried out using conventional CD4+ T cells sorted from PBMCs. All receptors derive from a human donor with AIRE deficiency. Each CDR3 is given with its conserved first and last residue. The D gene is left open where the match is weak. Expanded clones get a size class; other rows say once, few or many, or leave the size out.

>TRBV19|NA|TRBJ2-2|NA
TGTGCCAGTAGTATATCCGCAGGGTCCGGGGAGCTGTTTTTT
CASSISAGSGELFF
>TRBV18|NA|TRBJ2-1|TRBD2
TGTGCCAGCTCACCGAGCGGGAGTCTATATGAGCAGTTCTTC
CASSPSGSLYEQFF
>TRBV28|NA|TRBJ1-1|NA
TGTGCCAGCAGTTCCCGGACACGCCGACGCACTGAAGCTTTCTTT
CASSSRTRRRTEAFF
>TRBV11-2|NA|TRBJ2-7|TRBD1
TGTGCCAGCAGCCCAACAGGGGGATCAACCTACGAGCAGTACTTC
CASSPTGGSTYEQYF
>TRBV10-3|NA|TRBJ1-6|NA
TGTGCCATCACCGAGACAGCGAGGAATAATTCACCCCTCCACTTT
CAITETARNNSPLHF
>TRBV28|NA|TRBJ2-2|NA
TGTGCCAGCTATTCTACGCTGAACACCGGGGAGCTGTTTTTT
CASYSTLNTGELFF
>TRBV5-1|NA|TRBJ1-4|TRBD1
TGCGCCAGCAGCTTGGCGCCGAGGGGGCGAGATGAAAAACTGTTTTTT
CASSLAPRGRDEKLFF
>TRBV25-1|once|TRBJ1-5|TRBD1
TGTGCCAGCAGTGAAGGAGACAGGGGGCTCAATCAGCCCCAGCATTTT
CASSEGDRGLNQPQHF
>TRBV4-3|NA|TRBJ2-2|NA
TGCGCCAGCAGCCCCAGGTCCGGGGCGAACACCGGGGAGCTGTTTTTT
CASSPRSGANTGELFF
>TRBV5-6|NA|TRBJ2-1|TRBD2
TGTGCCAGCAGCTTCGAAAGGGGACTAGCGGGAGTCGACAATGAGCAGTTCTTC
CASSFERGLAGVDNEQFF
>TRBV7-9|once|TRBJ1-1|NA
TGTGCCAGCAGCTTAGGCCTGGGGGGGTCCATGAACACTGAAGCTTTCTTT
CASSLGLGGSMNTEAFF
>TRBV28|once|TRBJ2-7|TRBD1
TGTGCCAGCAGGGAACAGGGGCCCCGAACCTACGAGCAGTACTTC
CASREQGPRTYEQYF
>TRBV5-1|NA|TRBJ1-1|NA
TGCGCCAGCAGCTTTATGGGCACTGAAGCTTTCTTT
CASSFMGTEAFF
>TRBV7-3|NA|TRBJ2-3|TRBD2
TGTGCCAGCAGCCCTAGCGGGCGATCGGATACGCAGTATTTT
CASSPSGRSDTQYF
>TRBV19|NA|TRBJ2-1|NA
TGTGCCAGTCAAAGTAACCGGGGCCATGAGCAGTTCTTC
CASQSNRGHEQFF
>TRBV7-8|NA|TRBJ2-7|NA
TGTGCCAGCAGCTTAGAAGGTCTCCCCAAACTACTCGAGCAGTACTTC
CASSLEGLPKLLEQYF
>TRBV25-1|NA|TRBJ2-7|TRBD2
TGTGCCAGCAGTGAGTCGGGAGGGCCCTACGAGCAGTACTTC
CASSESGGPYEQYF
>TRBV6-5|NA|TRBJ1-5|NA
TGTGCCAGCAGCCAAGGTGGGGTAACAAGTCAGCCCCAGCATTTT
CASSQGGVTSQPQHF
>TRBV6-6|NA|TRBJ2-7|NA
TGTGCCAGCAAGGGGGGGGGCGGAGGGCCCCCACAGTACTTC
CASKGGGGGPPQYF
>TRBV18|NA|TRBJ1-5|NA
TGTGCCAGCTCACCAGTGGCAGGGAATAGTGGCAATCAGCCCCAGCATTTT
CASSPVAGNSGNQPQHF
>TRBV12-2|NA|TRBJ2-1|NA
TGTGCAAGTCGGCTAAGACAGGAGTCCTACAATGAGCAGTTCTTC
CASRLRQESYNEQFF
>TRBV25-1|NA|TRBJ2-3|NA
TGTGCCAGCAGTGGGAGTACAGATACGCAGTATTTT
CASSGSTDTQYF
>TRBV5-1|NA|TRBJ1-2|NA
TGCGCCAGCAGCTCTTCGGAGGGGTTGGGCTACACCTTC
CASSSSEGLGYTF
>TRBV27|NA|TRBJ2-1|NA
TGTGCCAGCAGTTTGGAGGGCCCCGGTGCGTACAATGAGCAGTTCTTC
CASSLEGPGAYNEQFF
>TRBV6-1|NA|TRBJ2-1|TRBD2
TGTGCCAGCAGTGAGCAACTAGCGGGCTCCTACAATGAGCAGTTCTTC
CASSEQLAGSYNEQFF
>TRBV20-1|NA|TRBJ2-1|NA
TGCAGTGCCCCAAAAGGCGGTGAGCAGTTCTTC
CSAPKGGEQFF
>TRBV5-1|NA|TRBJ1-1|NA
TGCGCCAGCAGCTTGGCCGAGTGGCCCGAAACGACTGAAGCTTTCTTT
CASSLAEWPETTEAFF
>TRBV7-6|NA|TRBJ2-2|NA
TGTGCCAGCAGCTCAAATCCCCGAGGCGGGGAGCTGTTTTTT
CASSSNPRGGELFF
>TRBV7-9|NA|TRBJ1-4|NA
TGTGCCAGCAGCTTAGCCAGGAATAATGAAAAACTGTTTTTT
CASSLARNNEKLFF
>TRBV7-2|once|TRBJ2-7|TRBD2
TGTGCCAGCAGCTTGACTAGCGGGAGGCCCGAGCAGTACTTC
CASSLTSGRPEQYF
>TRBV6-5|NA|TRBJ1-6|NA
TGTGCCAGCAGGTTACTCGGCTTGGGGGATTCACCCCTCCACTTT
CASRLLGLGDSPLHF
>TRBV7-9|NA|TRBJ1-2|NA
TGTGCCAGCAGCTTACGACAGGAGAACTATGGCTACACCTTC
CASSLRQENYGYTF
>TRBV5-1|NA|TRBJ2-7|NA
TGCGCCAGCAGCTTGGCCGGACAGACCTCCTACGAGCAGTACTTC
CASSLAGQTSYEQYF
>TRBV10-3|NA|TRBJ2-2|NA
TGTGCCATCAGTGAGGGCAGCATCACCGGGGAGCTGTTTTTT
CAISEGSITGELFF
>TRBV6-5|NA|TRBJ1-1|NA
TGTGCCAGCAGGCGCCGATTGAACACTGAAGCTTTCTTT
CASRRRLNTEAFF
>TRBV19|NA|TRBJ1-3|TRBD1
TGTGCCACGAGGGTTCGGGACAGGGGGCCAGGAAACACCATATATTTT
CATRVRDRGPGNTIYF
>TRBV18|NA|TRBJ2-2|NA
TGTGCCAGCTCAGTAAAGGGGAACACCGGGGAGCTGTTTTTT
CASSVKGNTGELFF
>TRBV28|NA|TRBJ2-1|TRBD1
TGTGCCAGCAGTGGGCCGATGGGACAGGGGGCGACGAATGAGCAGTTCTTC
CASSGPMGQGATNEQFF
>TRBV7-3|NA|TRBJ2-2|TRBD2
TGTGCCAGCAGCCCAATTCCTAGCGGGATGGTGTTTTTT
CASSPIPSGMVFF
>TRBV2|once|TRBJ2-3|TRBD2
TGTGCCAGCAGGACGAGAGCGGGGTCTAGCACAGATACGCAGTATTTT
CASRTRAGSSTDTQYF